One and the same sample provided the 31 T cell receptor beta chains below, sequenced in a study of identical twins. MiXCR was run by TCRdb on the 5' RACE reads, yielding one entry per CDR3 protein. The sample comprises approximately 600,000 distinct CDR3 sequences, 9% to 10% of which are singletons, and approximately 3% rests with the top ten. Separately, the same data were catalogued under a study of yellow fever vaccine responses in identical twins.

Sequencing was carried out using PBMCs. These receptors came from a young woman in good health.

This clonotype was counted only a few times. The chain employs TRBV12-3 or TRBV12-4 and TRBJ2-5; TRBD1 agrees at 7 bases. Trimming removed 0 bases from V and 5 bases from J; junction bases left unmatched: 9. The CDR3 has 16 amino acids. The CDR3 DNA sequence: TGTGCCAGCAGTTTAGCCCCGGGACAGCCAATCGAGACCCAGTACTTC. This codes for CASSLAPGQPIETQYF.

This clonotype showed up just a few times. This chain joins TRBV7-2 and TRBJ2-1; 10 bases map to TRBD2. Unmatched junction bases numbered 4, after V lost 6 bases and J lost 5 bases. There are 14 residues in the CDR3. The germline V gene has CDR1 SGHTA and CDR2 FQGNSA. DNA of the CDR3: TGTGCCAGCAGTTCTAGCGGGGGAAACAATGAGCAGTTCTTC. Translated, it gives CASSSSGGNNEQFF.

The gene calls are TRBV29-1 and TRBJ2-7, with 8 nucleotides matching TRBD2. The J segment lost 1 base and the V segment lost 2 bases, leaving 4 bases of the junction unmatched. Germline values: CDR1 SQVTM, CDR2 ANQGSEA. The CDR3 sequence is 14 residues long. The CDR3 loop reads CSVERGGRSYEQYF. Here the CDR3 DNA reads TGCAGCGTTGAAAGGGGCGGGAGGTCCTACGAGCAGTACTTC.

This chain connects TRBV2 to TRBJ2-1; D is unclear. The CDR3 has 12 residues. The germline gives CDR1 SNHLY, CDR2 FYNNEI. The ends were cut back, 7 bases at V and 2 bases at J, with 6 bases in the middle. Here the CDR3 DNA reads TGTGCCAGCATCGGTCCCTACAATGAGCAGTTCTTC. Protein product: CASIGPYNEQFF. The full variable domain, with the rest looked up from reference TRBV2 and TRBJ2-1, is EPEVTQTPSHQVTQMGQEVILRCVPISNHLYFYWYRQILGQKVEFLVSFYNNEISEKSEIFDDQFSVERPDGSNFTLKIRSTKLEDSAMYFCASIGPYNEQFFGPGTRLTVL.

There are a few counts of this clonotype. The chain has TRBV10-1 and TRBJ1-5, with TRBD1 identical over 7 bases. The germline CDR1 and CDR2 sequences are WNHNN and SYGVQD (reference sequence). CDR3 length: 13 residues. The V and J ends lost 10 bases and 3 bases, in that order; junction bases with no gene match: 6. The CDR3 nucleotides read TGCGCCACGCGACAGGGTCCCAATCAGCCCCAGCATTTT. This translates into CATRQGPNQPQHF.

This clonotype has a count of ten or more. This chain connects TRBV18 to TRBJ2-7, with 9 bases aligning to TRBD2. After removal of 1 base from V and 0 bases from J, the junction contained 4 bases not matched to a gene. The CDR3 totals 16 residues. Germline loops: CDR1 KGHSH, CDR2 LQKENI. The CDR3 sequence: CASSPLAGVFSYEQYF. The CDR3, as DNA: TGTGCCAGCTCACCACTAGCGGGAGTTTTCTCCTACGAGCAGTACTTC.

The gene calls are TRBV3-1 and TRBJ2-1; tentative D call: TRBD2 (5 bases). Germline V gene lookup returns CDR1 LGHDT and CDR2 YNNKEL (reference sequence). The length of the CDR3 is 17 residues. Trimming pared 3 bases from V and 1 base from J, leaving 16 bases between. The CDR3 nucleotides are TGTGCCAGCAGCCACCTCACCTTCTCGGGATCCTACAATGAGCAGTTCTTC. Translation: CASSHLTFSGSYNEQFF.

There are a few counts of this clonotype. The gene calls are TRBV27 and TRBJ2-7; D gene ambiguous. The length of the CDR3 is 14 residues. Deletions cut 3 bases from V and 2 bases from J, with 11 bases between. Per the germline V gene, CDR1 is MNHEY and CDR2 is SMNVEV (reference sequence). The CDR3 here is CASSLTTPPYEQYF. As DNA, the CDR3 is TGTGCCAGCAGTTTGACAACTCCTCCCTACGAGCAGTACTTC.

The chain is built from TRBV29-1 and TRBJ1-2, with 7 positions matching TRBD1. Germline V CDR1 and CDR2: SQVTM, ANQGSEA. The length of the CDR3 is 13 residues. J was trimmed by 8 bases and V by 4 bases; bases with no gene match: 10. CDR3 bases: TGCAGCGTTGGAGGGGGCGAAGTGAAGGGCTACACCTTC. Protein: CSVGGGEVKGYTF.

The chain links TRBV4-1 to TRBJ1-1; D unclear. The V gene lost 4 bases and the J gene lost 3 bases, with 15 bases spanning the gap. The CDR3 length is 15 residues. Germline CDR1 MGHRA, CDR2 YSYEKL. CDR3 coding DNA: TGCGCCAGCAGCCCCCCGGAAGCCCCGGACACTGAAGCTTTCTTT. Amino acids: CASSPPEAPDTEAFF.

The chain has TRBV28 and TRBJ2-7; D gene ambiguous. Germline lookup yields CDR1 MDHEN and CDR2 SYDVKM. The CDR3 totals 12 residues. The V and J ends lost 9 bases and 4 bases respectively, with 13 bases between them. The CDR3 reads CASTRVGYEQYF. The CDR3 DNA reads as TGTGCCAGTACTCGCGTCGGTTACGAGCAGTACTTC.

The genes are TRBV27 and TRBJ2-1; D is undetermined. Trimming left V 4 bases short and J 0 bases short, with 7 bases between. CDR3 length: 14 amino acids. Germline V gives CDR1 MNHEY, CDR2 SMNVEV (reference sequence). The CDR3 nucleotides are TGTGCCAGCAGTTGGGCTCCCTCCTACAATGAGCAGTTCTTC. This gives the protein CASSWAPSYNEQFF.

This clonotype has more than one count but fewer than ten. The chain joins TRBV4-3 to TRBJ2-1; D call uncertain. Trimming cost V 0 bases and J 2 bases, with 11 bases left between them. Germline V lookup: CDR1 LGHNA, CDR2 YSLEER. The CDR3 sequence is 16 residues long. CDR3 DNA: TGCGCCAGCAGCCAAGATACGAGCCCTACCTACAATGAGCAGTTCTTC. The encoded protein is CASSQDTSPTYNEQFF.

The chain employs TRBV5-1 and TRBJ2-3, with D perhaps being TRBD1 or TRBD2 (7 bases each). The V end was cut by 4 bases, the J end by 4 bases, with 19 bases between. The CDR3 runs 16 residues. CDR1 is SGHRS and CDR2 is YFSETQ in the germline V gene. CDR3 bases: TGCGCCAGCAGCCCAGGTTGGCAGGGGGGGGCAGATACGCAGTATTTT. This translates into CASSPGWQGGADTQYF. Looking up the rest from reference TRBV5-1 and TRBJ2-3 gives the full variable domain: KAGVTQTPRYLIKTRGQQVTLSCSPISGHRSVSWYQQTPGQGLQFLFEYFSETQRNKGNFPGRFSGRQFSNSRSEMNVSTLELGDSALYLCASSPGWQGGADTQYFGPGTRLTVL.

This clonotype was detected ten times or more. Here the CDR3 DNA reads TGTGCCAGCAGTTTAGCGTCTGGCAGGATCCACTACGAGCAGTACTTC. Residues: CASSLASGRIHYEQYF. V and J are TRBV12-3 or TRBV12-4 and TRBJ2-7, with D unresolved. This CDR3 has 16 residues. V gave up 0 bases and J gave up 3 bases, with 15 bases separating them.

This clonotype has ten or more counts. The rearrangement uses TRBV5-6 and TRBJ2-2, with D unclear. Between the trimmed V and J ends, which lost 4 bases and 0 bases, there was a span of 4 bases. Germline CDR1 reads SGHDT; CDR2 reads YYEEEE. This CDR3 is 13 amino acids long. CDR3 sequence reads: CASSGANTGELFF. CDR3 in DNA: TGTGCCAGCAGCGGGGCGAACACCGGGGAGCTGTTTTTT.

Only a few counts were recorded for this clonotype. The genes are TRBV12-3 or TRBV12-4 and TRBJ2-2; maybe TRBD2 (6 bases). This CDR3 has 15 residues. V was shortened by 6 bases and J by 2 bases, with 13 bases between the two germline ends. The DNA of the CDR3 is TGTGCCAGCAGACCCTCCGGGGGAAACACCGGGGAGCTGTTTTTT. This gives the protein CASRPSGGNTGELFF.

This clonotype was detected ten times or more. The gene calls are TRBV7-2 and TRBJ2-3, with TRBD2 as a possible D gene (5 bases). Germline values: CDR1 SGHTA, CDR2 FQGNSA. Trimming stripped 8 bases from V and 0 bases from J, with 9 bases between. The length of the CDR3 is 13 residues. The CDR3 sequence is CASGSRSTDTQYF. The DNA of the CDR3 is TGTGCCAGCGGGAGCCGCAGCACAGATACGCAGTATTTT.

This clonotype appeared a few times. The chain's CDR3 is CATSRGLADITDTQYF. Here the CDR3 DNA reads TGTGCCACCAGCAGAGGACTAGCGGATATCACAGATACGCAGTATTTT. This chain joins TRBV15 and TRBJ2-3; 9 bases are a match to TRBD2. V gave up 1 base and J gave up 2 bases; unmatched junction bases: 4. This CDR3 is 16 amino acids long. Per the germline V gene, CDR1 is LNHNV and CDR2 is YYDKDF (reference sequence).

Ten or more counts support this clonotype. The chain joins TRBV7-9 to TRBJ1-4, with D hard to call. Trimming removed 1 base at V and 7 bases at J, with 4 bases between. This CDR3 has 12 residues. Per the germline V gene, CDR1 is SEHNR and CDR2 is FQNEAQ (reference sequence). The CDR3 reads CASSLEAEKLFF. CDR3 nucleotide sequence: TGTGCCAGCAGCTTAGAGGCTGAAAAACTGTTTTTT.

The rearrangement joins TRBV15 to TRBJ2-3; 7 nucleotides agree with TRBD1. This CDR3 region has 15 residues. Trimming cost V 1 base and J 1 base; bases outside gene matches: 2. From germline, CDR1 is LNHNV and CDR2 YYDKDF (reference sequence). CDR3 sequence (DNA): TGTGCCACCAGCAGAGCGGGACAGCGCACAGATACGCAGTATTTT. Its protein is CATSRAGQRTDTQYF.

This clonotype has a handful of counts. The chain uses TRBV6-5 and TRBJ1-2; no clear D. V lost 0 bases, J lost 3 bases, and 5 bases lay in between. Germline V gene data show CDR1 as MNHEY and CDR2 as SVGAGI. The CDR3 runs to 13 residues. The CDR3, as DNA: TGTGCCAGCAGTTACTCGCCAGACTATGGCTACACCTTC. This translates into CASSYSPDYGYTF.

This clonotype was counted only a few times. The genes are TRBV6-1 and TRBJ1-4; no clear D gene. CDR1 MNHNS and CDR2 SASEGT come from the germline V gene. This CDR3 comprises 14 residues. Trimming left V 5 bases short and J 8 bases short, with 15 bases between. The DNA for the CDR3 is TGTGCCAGCAGTCCGGGGAGGCGGGAAGAAAAACTGTTTTTT. It encodes CASSPGRREEKLFF.

The genes are TRBV20-1 and TRBJ2-7; D tentatively reads TRBD1 or TRBD2 (5 bases each). The germline gives CDR1 DFQATT, CDR2 SNEGSKA (reference sequence). V shed 3 bases and J shed 0 bases, with 9 bases lying between them. The CDR3 covers 13 residues. DNA of the CDR3: TGCAGTGCTAGTTCGGGGCACTCCTACGAGCAGTACTTC. Protein: CSASSGHSYEQYF.

This rearrangement joins TRBV5-1 to TRBJ2-1; TRBD2 is a possible D gene (6 bases). With 0 bases removed from V and 8 bases from J, the gap between germline ends came to 9 bases. Per the germline V gene, CDR1 is SGHRS and CDR2 is YFSETQ. The CDR3 loop spans 13 amino acids. CDR3 nucleotides: TGCGCCAGCAGCTTGGATGGGGGGTATGAGCAGTTCTTC. Its translation is CASSLDGGYEQFF.

This chain uses TRBV27 with TRBJ2-7; D not resolved. The ends were cut back, 6 bases at V and 5 bases at J, with 14 bases in the middle. CDR1 MNHEY and CDR2 SMNVEV come from the germline V gene (reference sequence). The CDR3 has 13 amino acids. The CDR3 region has the DNA TGTGCCAGCAGCATCCGAGTAGGGAACGAGCAGTACTTC. Protein sequence: CASSIRVGNEQYF.

This clonotype was counted a single time. The chain links TRBV3-1 to TRBJ2-6; TRBD1 might be the D (6 bases). V dropped 5 bases and J dropped 0 bases, with 14 bases sitting between them. Germline V CDR1 and CDR2: LGHDT, YNNKEL (reference sequence). The CDR3 loop spans 17 amino acids. CDR3 protein: CASSYRAELSGANVLTF. CDR3 nucleotides: TGTGCCAGCAGCTACAGGGCGGAACTCTCTGGGGCCAACGTCCTGACTTTC.

This clonotype came up many times. The chain carries TRBV6-1 and TRBJ2-7; 7 nucleotides match TRBD1. The CDR3 has 17 amino acids. V lost 8 bases to trimming and J lost 0 bases; unmatched junction nucleotides: 16. Per germline, CDR1 MNHNS and CDR2 SASEGT. The CDR3 coding sequence is TGTGCCAGCTTGAAGGGGGCCAGCCTCGTCCCCTCCTACGAGCAGTACTTC. The encoded protein is CASLKGASLVPSYEQYF.

In its sample, this clonotype was seen many times. The chain joins TRBV10-3 to TRBJ2-2; D is perhaps TRBD1 (5 bases). Per the germline V gene, CDR1 is ENHRY and CDR2 is SYGVKD. V lost 4 bases, J lost 6 bases, and 6 bases lay in between. The CDR3 covers 12 residues. The CDR3 is CAISAGPGELFF. The CDR3 DNA sequence: TGTGCCATCAGTGCAGGGCCCGGGGAGCTGTTTTTT.

With respect to this clonotype: With a much larger clone just one base away, this may be a read error. This sequence joins TRBV7-9 and TRBJ2-1; 9 nucleotides align to TRBD2. The CDR3 has 16 amino acids. Germline V gene sequence: CDR1 SEHNR, CDR2 FQNEAQ (reference sequence). The DNA for the CDR3 is TGTGCCAGCAGCCCCTTAGCGGGAGCTTCCTACAATGGGCAGTTCTTC. Translation gives CASSPLAGASYNGQFF.

The rearrangement joins TRBV3-1 to TRBJ2-3; 9 positions agree with TRBD1. The V segment lost 11 bases and the J segment 1 base; nucleotides outside the gene matches: 10. The germline V gene encodes CDR1 LGHDT and CDR2 YNNKEL (reference sequence). The CDR3 is 15 amino acids. This CDR3 reads CASCQRQGGTDTQYF. The CDR3 coding sequence is TGTGCCTCCTGCCAGAGACAGGGGGGCACAGATACGCAGTATTTT.